These T cell receptor beta chains were read from a single sample in a study of shared clonotypes between healthy human individuals. Some clones are missing from TCRdb's copy, which holds only in-frame ones; the method was immunoSEQ multiplex PCR. The sample holds over 400,000 clones, 60% to 80% seen once. Input material: PBMCs. The source of these receptors is a woman aged 40 to 49 in good health. Some clones in this sample may be carry-over from other donors' samples. The CDR3 runs from the conserved cysteine through the conserved F or W. The D gene is left open where the match is weak. Clone size is given for some rows only: seen once, a few or many times, or a class if the clone is expanded.

>TRBV7-3|-|TRBJ2-1|-
TGTGCCAGCAGCTTAACGGTCAGCGATGAGCAGTTCTTC
CASSLTVSDEQFF
>TRBV9|-|TRBJ2-7|TRBD1
TGTGCCAGCAGCGCCCGGACAGGGTCCGAGCAGTACTTC
CASSARTGSEQYF
>TRBV7-3|-|TRBJ2-1|TRBD2
TGTGCCAGCAGCTTCTTTCCTAGCGGGGTAAAGTTCTTC
CASSFFPSGVKFF
>TRBV28|-|TRBJ1-1|-
TGTGCCAGCAGTTTAAGGCAGGGTGACACTGAAGCTTTCTTT
CASSLRQGDTEAFF
>TRBV2|-|TRBJ2-3|TRBD1
TGTGCCAGCGCGAAAGGGACAGACACAGATACGCAGTATTTT
CASAKGTDTDTQYF
>TRBV7-9|few|TRBJ2-1|TRBD1
TGTGCCAGCAGCTTAGCGTTGGGACAGGGGGCTGGTGGGCAGTTCTTC
CASSLALGQGAGGQFF
>TRBV9|-|TRBJ2-5|TRBD2
TGTGCCAGCAGCCCGCGTAGCGGGAGATCGCAGGGGACGCGCCAAGAGACCCAGTACTTC
CASSPRSGRSQGTRQETQYF
>TRBV4-2|many|TRBJ2-5|-
TGTGCCAGCAGCCAAGGACCGCTAAAACAAGAGACCCAGTACTTC
CASSQGPLKQETQYF
>TRBV11-2|few|TRBJ1-1|-
TGTGCCAGCAGCCCTCTAAACACTGAAGCTTTCTTT
CASSPLNTEAFF
>TRBV5-1|-|TRBJ2-3|TRBD1
TGCGCCAGCAGTAGTACATCAGGGGGCGCAGATACGCAGTATTTT
CASSSTSGGADTQYF
>TRBV7-9|-|TRBJ2-3|-
TGTGCCAGCGCGCCGGCGGTAGATACGCAGTATTTT
CASAPAVDTQYF
>TRBV27|-|TRBJ1-2|-
TGTGCCAGCAGTTTATATGTACAGGGAAGGAATAACTATGGCTACACCTTC
CASSLYVQGRNNYGYTF
>TRBV5-1|many|TRBJ2-7|-
TGCGCCAGCAGCTTTAGCTCGACCTACGAGCAGTACTTC
CASSFSSTYEQYF
>TRBV11-2|-|TRBJ1-1|-
TGTGCCAGCAGCTTCGACAGGTTCATGAACACTGAAGCTTTCTTT
CASSFDRFMNTEAFF
>TRBV6-5|-|TRBJ1-6|-
TGTGCCAGCAGTTACCGGGCCAGGTCTAATTCACCCCTCCACTTT
CASSYRARSNSPLHF
>TRBV6-6|few|TRBJ2-5|-
TGTGCCAGCAGGCCCCCAGGGGCGGTGGAGACCCAGTACTTC
CASRPPGAVETQYF
>TRBV5-1|-|TRBJ1-2|-
TGCGCCAGCAGCTTGGATCGGGGCGCGAGAAATGGCTACACCTTC
CASSLDRGARNGYTF
>TRBV27|-|TRBJ2-1|TRBD2
TGTGCCAGCAGTCCGTGGACTAGCGGGTTCTCCTACAATGAGCAGTTCTTC
CASSPWTSGFSYNEQFF
>TRBV19|-|TRBJ2-7|TRBD2
TGTGCCAGTAGTTCCGGCCTAGCGGAAAGCTCCTACGAGCAGTACTTC
CASSSGLAESSYEQYF
>TRBV18|-|TRBJ2-1|TRBD1
TGTGCCAGCTCATCGTCCGGGACAGGGAGGGTATTGCAGTTCTTC
CASSSSGTGRVLQFF
>TRBV28|once|TRBJ1-4|-
TGTGCCAGCAGTCCCCCGGCTAATGAAAAACTGTTTTTT
CASSPPANEKLFF
>TRBV7-9|-|TRBJ2-2|TRBD2
TGTGCCAGCAGCCTCGGAGCGGGAGGGCGGATCGGGGAGCTGTTTTTT
CASSLGAGGRIGELFF
>TRBV19|-|TRBJ2-7|-
TGTGCCAGTAGTTCACAACAGAGATACGAGCAGTACTTC
CASSSQQRYEQYF
>TRBV28|-|TRBJ2-3|-
TGTGCCAGCAGTTTAAGTCAGAGCCACACAGATACGCAGTATTTT
CASSLSQSHTDTQYF